A single sample is the source of the 8 T cell receptor beta chains below, sequenced in a study of T cell responses to AZD1222 COVID-19 vaccine (dated by TCRdb to about 2021). Explained via the paper, the time point label denotes: about 28 days (+/-7) after the second vaccine dose. Library construction relied on the immunoSEQ multiplex PCR assay. TCRdb mirrors the immuneACCESS table, restricted to in-frame sequences. Some clones are absent from its copies; in checked studies, under half trace to an unresolved V gene, and the reason for the others is unknown. Here the sample has some 70,000 clones; 80% occur a single time. Around an eighth of the sample rests with the top ten. This specimen was peripheral blood, taken 28 days after the second AZD1222 dose. The receptors come from an adult who received the AZD1222 COVID-19 vaccine.

J is TRBJ1-2 and V is TRBV30; unclear D gene. This CDR3 is 13 amino acids long. In germline, CDR1 is GTSNPN, CDR2 SVGIG (reference sequence). The V end lost 3 bases, the J end lost 1 base, and 9 bases lay between the germline ends. In DNA form, the CDR3 reads TGTGCCTGGAGACAGCTAATTAACTATGGCTACACCTTC. Translating gives CAWRQLINYGYTF. Using reference TRBV30 and TRBJ1-2 for the parts outside the CDR3, the full variable domain is SQTIHQWPATLVQPVGSPLSLECTVEGTSNPNLYWYRQAAGRGLQLLFYSVGIGQISSEVPQNLSASRPQDRQFILSSKKLLLSDSGFYLCAWRQLINYGYTFGSGTRLTVV.

The chain recombines TRBV25-1 with TRBJ1-6; 10 bases line up with TRBD1. Germline V gives CDR1 MGHDK, CDR2 SYGVNS. V dropped 4 bases and J dropped 10; count of bases not matched to a gene: 4. This CDR3 contains 14 residues. CDR3 protein: CASSVRDRGSPLHF. As DNA, the CDR3 is TGTGCCAGCAGTGTACGGGACAGGGGATCACCCCTCCACTTT.

The rearrangement links TRBV7-8 to TRBJ2-7; 7 bases are a match to TRBD1. The V segment lost 5 bases and the J segment 1 base; nucleotides outside the gene matches: 8. The CDR3 totals 15 residues. From germline, CDR1 is SGHVS and CDR2 FQNEAQ. This CDR3 reads CASSAYRGPSYEQYF. In DNA form, the CDR3 reads TGTGCCAGCAGCGCATACAGGGGCCCTTCCTACGAGCAGTACTTC.

The chain recombines TRBV28 with TRBJ1-1, with D possibly TRBD1 on 5 matching bases. The V end lost 2 bases, the J end lost 6 bases, and 31 bases lay between the germline ends. There are 20 residues in the CDR3. Germline assignment: CDR1 MDHEN and CDR2 SYDVKM. The CDR3 nucleotides read TGTGCCAGCAGTTTAGCTACACACAGGTGGGTTTCCCCCCGGCGGTCTGAAGCTTTCTTT. Translation: CASSLATHRWVSPRRSEAFF.

This clone was counted a single time. This chain links TRBV5-4 with TRBJ1-2; TRBD1 agrees at 9 bases. The V segment lost 2 bases and the J segment 7 bases; nucleotides outside the gene matches: 9. Germline V gives CDR1 SGHNT, CDR2 YYREEE (reference sequence). The CDR3 is 15 amino acids. CDR3 DNA: TGTGCCAGCAGCTTCTCCGGGACAGGGACCGGTGGCTACACCTTC. Amino acids: CASSFSGTGTGGYTF.

The table lists this clone with a few counts. The CDR3 reads CASSDTDTQYF. CDR3 sequence (DNA): TGTGCCAGCAGCGACACAGATACGCAGTATTTT. The rearrangement uses TRBV5-6 and TRBJ2-3; D is undetermined. Trimming pared 4 bases from V and 2 bases from J, leaving 2 bases between. Germline CDR1 and CDR2: SGHDT and YYEEEE. CDR3 length: 11 amino acids.

The chain recombines TRBV2 with TRBJ1-2; 9 nucleotides match TRBD1. Germline loops: CDR1 SNHLY, CDR2 FYNNEI. Unmatched junction bases numbered 7, after V lost 7 bases and J lost 7 bases. The CDR3 is 13 residues long. This CDR3 reads CASISDRGGGYTF. As DNA, the CDR3 is TGTGCCAGCATATCCGACAGGGGGGGTGGCTACACCTTC.

This chain connects TRBV9 to TRBJ1-6; 9 bases match TRBD1. The V and J ends lost 4 bases and 1 base, in that order; junction bases with no gene match: 12. Germline CDR1 is SGDLS and CDR2 is YYNGEE. CDR3 length: 19 amino acids. The CDR3 here is CASSSSTRDRASYNSPLHF. Here the CDR3 DNA reads TGTGCCAGCAGCTCTAGCACCAGGGACAGGGCGTCCTATAATTCACCCCTCCACTTT.